This T cell receptor (beta chain) was recovered during a study of T cells expressing NK-cell markers. Study-wide background: Repertoires of TCR beta were obtained from T cells sorted as CD3+CD56+NKG2C+, CD3+CD56+NKG2C- and CD3+CD56-NKG2C+. Seropositivity for HCMV was found in seven of the eight sequenced donors, with one seronegative.

TCR beta cDNA was generated via 5'RACE template switching incorporating UMIs. Each CDR3 protein gets one entry in TCRdb, which reprocessed the 5' RACE reads and gives no DNA. The table for this sample gives some 280,000 distinct CDR3 sequences. Details on this clonotype: Antigen: not known.

General study findings and limits: About six donors carried dominant NKG2C+ clonotypes that made up 1.0-7.0% of their CD8+ T cells.

Sequences were obtained from blood T cells: a sorted CD56 or NKG2C T cell subset, CD4+ or CD8+ T cells, or bulk PBMC T cells (not recorded which). The sequence was obtained from a man aged 18-30 years in good health.

The CDR3 protein is CASSERDYSVDQYF. This chain joins TRBV9 and TRBJ2-4; absent DNA, TCRdb's TRBD2 call cannot be checked. The CDR3 is 14 amino acids. The germline V gene has CDR1 SGDLS and CDR2 YYNGEE.